The rows below give T cell receptor beta chains drawn from one sample of a study of response to subunit inactivated influenza vaccine. TCRdb fed the RT-PCR reads into MiXCR, producing one record per CDR3 protein. The data hold 500,000 to 600,000 distinct CDR3 sequences, with less than 8% observed a single time. The specimen comprised PBMCs from blood, sampled about 24 months after vaccination. The receptor set was obtained from a man between 50 and 70 years old who received an inactivated influenza vaccine. Both conserved end residues are part of each CDR3. D genes are given only for firm matches. Not all rows give a size; the values are once, few, many and, for expanded clones, a class.

V gene	J gene	D gene	clone size	CDR3 protein	CDR3 DNA
TRBV20-1	TRBJ2-7	-	few	CSASGVERGNYEQYF	TGCAGTGCTAGCGGGGTTGAGAGGGGGAACTACGAGCAGTACTTC
TRBV12-3/TRBV12-4	TRBJ1-5	-	few	CASSLVGRGNQPQHF	TGTGCCAGCAGTTTAGTGGGCCGAGGCAATCAGCCCCAGCATTTT
TRBV3-1	TRBJ2-5	-	few	CASSAGQETQYF	TGTGCCAGCAGCGCGGGACAAGAGACCCAGTACTTC
TRBV15	TRBJ2-1	TRBD2	-	CATSRERTSSYNEQFF	TGTGCCACCAGCAGAGAAAGGACTAGCTCCTACAATGAGCAGTTCTTC
TRBV4-3	TRBJ1-1	-	-	CASSQDRRDTGVAFF	TGCGCCAGCAGCCAAGATAGGAGGGATACTGGGGTAGCTTTCTTT
TRBV18	TRBJ1-1	TRBD1	-	CASSPPRGTGNTEAFF	TGTGCCAGCTCACCACCGAGGGGGACAGGAAACACTGAAGCTTTCTTT
TRBV5-6	TRBJ2-5	-	-	CASSLAMTRQETQYF	TGTGCCAGCAGCTTGGCCATGACCAGACAAGAGACCCAGTACTTC
TRBV5-1	TRBJ2-1	-	many	CASSRGQYNEQFF	TGCGCCAGCAGCCGAGGACAGTACAATGAGCAGTTCTTC
TRBV7-2	TRBJ2-1	TRBD2	-	CASSPSGLAGGEQFF	TGTGCCAGCAGCCCTTCGGGACTAGCGGGGGGGGAGCAGTTCTTC
TRBV20-1	TRBJ1-5	TRBD1	few	CSALAGTGGEGQPQHF	TGCAGTGCTCTCGCGGGGACAGGGGGCGAAGGGCAGCCCCAGCATTTT
TRBV9	TRBJ2-1	TRBD2	few	CASGGLAGVGEQFF	TGTGCCTCGGGGGGACTAGCGGGAGTAGGCGAGCAGTTCTTC
TRBV7-9	TRBJ2-7	-	few	CASSARIQGGYEQYF	TGTGCCAGCAGCGCCAGAATACAGGGTGGGTACGAGCAGTACTTC
TRBV2	TRBJ2-4	TRBD1	-	CASRTGQGRGKNIQYF	TGTGCCAGCAGGACCGGACAGGGTCGGGGCAAAAACATTCAGTACTTC
TRBV6-5	TRBJ2-1	-	many	CASRGSYNEQFF	TGTGCCAGCAGAGGATCCTACAATGAGCAGTTCTTC
TRBV9	TRBJ2-5	TRBD2	few	CASSVGASGGVETQYF	TGTGCCAGCAGCGTAGGGGCTAGCGGGGGGGTGGAGACCCAGTACTTC
TRBV9	TRBJ2-7	TRBD2	-	CASSVGGGPTYEQYF	TGTGCCAGCAGCGTAGGGGGGGGTCCAACCTACGAGCAGTACTTC
TRBV7-2	TRBJ2-3	-	few	CASSLASLMGGTDTQYF	TGTGCCAGCAGCTTAGCGTCCTTGATGGGAGGCACAGATACGCAGTATTTT
TRBV7-2	TRBJ1-2	TRBD1	-	CASSLAFGGTASNYGYTF	TGTGCCAGCAGCTTAGCTTTTGGGGGGACAGCAAGTAACTATGGCTACACCTTC
TRBV27	TRBJ2-5	TRBD2	few	CASSLSLAGWGETQYF	TGTGCCAGCAGTTTATCGTTAGCGGGCTGGGGGGAGACCCAGTACTTC
TRBV12-3/TRBV12-4	TRBJ1-1	-	many	CASRLLSEAFF	TGTGCCAGCAGACTTTTATCTGAAGCTTTCTTT
TRBV27	TRBJ1-2	TRBD1	-	CASTPASRGHYGYTF	TGTGCCAGCACCCCGGCGTCCAGGGGGCACTATGGCTACACCTTC
TRBV29-1	TRBJ2-1	TRBD2	-	CSVEGRTSGDYNEQFF	TGCAGCGTTGAAGGAAGGACTAGCGGGGACTACAATGAGCAGTTCTTC
TRBV6-2/TRBV6-3	TRBJ2-5	-	many	CASTQGGETQYF	TGTGCCAGCACCCAAGGAGGAGAGACCCAGTACTTC
TRBV5-1	TRBJ1-1	-	few	CASSLDLRGPNTEAFF	TGCGCCAGCAGCTTGGATTTACGGGGCCCGAACACTGAAGCTTTCTTT
TRBV7-2	TRBJ1-6	TRBD1	-	CASSRRQGADSPLHF	TGTGCCAGCAGCCGTCGACAGGGAGCGGATTCACCCCTCCACTTT
TRBV29-1	TRBJ2-7	-	few	CSVEDQAPGEQYF	TGCAGCGTTGAAGATCAGGCCCCGGGCGAGCAGTACTTC
TRBV14	TRBJ2-5	-	-	CASSQVWHETQYF	TGTGCCAGCAGCCAAGTTTGGCACGAGACCCAGTACTTC
TRBV9	TRBJ2-5	-	few	CASSVGSTRETQYF	TGTGCCAGCAGCGTAGGATCCACGAGAGAGACCCAGTACTTC
TRBV28	TRBJ1-2	TRBD1	-	CASSYDRVGGYTF	TGTGCCAGCAGCTATGACAGGGTTGGTGGCTACACCTTC
TRBV3-1	TRBJ2-7	-	many	CASSQGHEQYF	TGTGCCAGCAGCCAAGGTCACGAGCAGTACTTC
TRBV24-1	TRBJ2-1	-	many	CATSDLYSSSYNEQFF	TGTGCCACCAGTGATTTGTATTCTAGCTCCTACAATGAGCAGTTCTTC
TRBV4-3	TRBJ2-7	-	-	CASSQASGPFYEQYF	TGCGCCAGCAGCCAAGCGTCAGGGCCTTTTTACGAGCAGTACTTC
TRBV20-1	TRBJ1-1	-	few	CSASQIQMNTEAFF	TGCAGTGCTAGTCAAATACAGATGAACACTGAAGCTTTCTTT
TRBV5-1	TRBJ1-2	-	many	CASSLLGDGYTF	TGCGCCAGCAGCTTATTGGGGGATGGCTACACCTTC
TRBV29-1	TRBJ2-1	-	-	CSVVGVEQFF	TGCAGCGTTGTAGGCGTGGAGCAGTTCTTC
TRBV20-1	TRBJ2-3	TRBD2	few	CSARDGAGVADTQYF	TGCAGTGCTAGAGATGGGGCGGGGGTAGCAGATACGCAGTATTTT
TRBV9	TRBJ2-3	-	-	CASSGSPTDTQYF	TGTGCCAGCAGCGGGTCTCCCACAGATACGCAGTATTTT
TRBV29-1	TRBJ2-3	-	few	CSLFDSTDTQYF	TGCAGCCTCTTCGACAGCACAGATACGCAGTATTTT
TRBV11-2	TRBJ1-2	-	many	CASSLVRGASRGLITNYGYTF	TGTGCCAGCAGCTTAGTTCGCGGGGCGTCCAGGGGCTTAATCACTAACTATGGCTACACCTTC
TRBV9	TRBJ1-1	-	many	CASSVGPSAMNTEAFF	TGTGCCAGCAGCGTAGGCCCAAGCGCTATGAACACTGAAGCTTTCTTT
TRBV5-1	TRBJ1-1	TRBD1	few	CASSGNGQGLTEAFF	TGCGCCAGCAGCGGGAATGGACAGGGACTCACTGAAGCTTTCTTT
TRBV5-1	TRBJ2-2	TRBD2	few	CASSVGDLAGGVPGELFF	TGCGCCAGCAGCGTTGGGGATCTAGCGGGAGGTGTCCCCGGGGAGCTGTTTTTT
TRBV13	TRBJ2-7	-	many	CASSLGSRLTYEQYF	TGTGCCAGCAGCTTAGGCTCCCGGTTAACCTACGAGCAGTACTTC
TRBV10-3	TRBJ2-5	TRBD2	few	CAISKVGGGSGKIETQYF	TGTGCCATCAGCAAAGTCGGTGGTGGTAGCGGGAAGATAGAGACCCAGTACTTC
TRBV12-3/TRBV12-4	TRBJ2-7	-	few	CASSKDSGAARNSYEQYF	TGTGCCAGCAGCAAGGACAGCGGAGCGGCTAGAAACTCCTACGAGCAGTACTTC
TRBV6-1	TRBJ1-2	-	many	CASSERDGLGGYTF	TGTGCCAGCAGTGAACGGGACGGACTAGGAGGCTACACCTTC
TRBV6-2/TRBV6-3	TRBJ1-1	-	-	CASSPPQISTEAFF	TGTGCCAGCAGTCCGCCACAGATATCCACTGAAGCTTTCTTT
TRBV5-1	TRBJ2-3	-	many	CASRAQPSTDTQYF	TGCGCCAGCAGGGCGCAACCTAGCACAGATACGCAGTATTTT
TRBV6-1	TRBJ1-4	TRBD1	-	CASWAGTGGEKLFF	TGTGCCAGCTGGGCCGGGACAGGGGGCGAAAAACTGTTTTTT
TRBV4-2	TRBJ2-5	TRBD2	few	CASSQDLAGQYQETQYF	TGTGCCAGCAGCCAAGATCTAGCGGGGCAGTACCAAGAGACCCAGTACTTC
TRBV20-1	TRBJ2-3	TRBD2	few	CSARETIAGPSDTQYF	TGCAGTGCTAGAGAGACCATAGCGGGCCCCTCGGATACGCAGTATTTT
TRBV6-2/TRBV6-3	TRBJ2-7	-	few	CASSYGPPSYEQYF	TGTGCCAGCAGTTACGGGCCGCCGTCCTACGAGCAGTACTTC